This T cell receptor (beta chain) derives from a study of glioma-infiltrating T cells after dendritic cell vaccination. Whole-study context: Dendritic cells derived from monocytes and pulsed with autologous tumor lysate formed the vaccine.

The germline V gene has CDR1 MGHRA and CDR2 YSYEKL. The CDR3 consists of 15 residues. V was pared by 8 bases and J by 5 bases, with 20 bases between. The time point: after dendritic cell vaccination, including at tumor progression/relapse. No glioblastoma patient carried an isocitrate dehydrogenase mutation. Repertoires were generated with immunoSEQ multiplex PCR, while TCRdb's copy carries only in-frame clones and drops some. Counted here are some 10,000 clones, roughly 80% occurring once; the ten biggest clones make up under 50%. The receptor's source is a human donor with glioblastoma. J is TRBJ2-3 and V is TRBV4-1, with D tentatively TRBD1 (6 bases). This specimen was blood, taken after dendritic cell vaccination. For the CDR3, the DNA is TGCGCCAGCCGGAAAGTGCAGGGGTATATAGATACGCAGTATTTT. It yields the protein CASRKVQGYIDTQYF.